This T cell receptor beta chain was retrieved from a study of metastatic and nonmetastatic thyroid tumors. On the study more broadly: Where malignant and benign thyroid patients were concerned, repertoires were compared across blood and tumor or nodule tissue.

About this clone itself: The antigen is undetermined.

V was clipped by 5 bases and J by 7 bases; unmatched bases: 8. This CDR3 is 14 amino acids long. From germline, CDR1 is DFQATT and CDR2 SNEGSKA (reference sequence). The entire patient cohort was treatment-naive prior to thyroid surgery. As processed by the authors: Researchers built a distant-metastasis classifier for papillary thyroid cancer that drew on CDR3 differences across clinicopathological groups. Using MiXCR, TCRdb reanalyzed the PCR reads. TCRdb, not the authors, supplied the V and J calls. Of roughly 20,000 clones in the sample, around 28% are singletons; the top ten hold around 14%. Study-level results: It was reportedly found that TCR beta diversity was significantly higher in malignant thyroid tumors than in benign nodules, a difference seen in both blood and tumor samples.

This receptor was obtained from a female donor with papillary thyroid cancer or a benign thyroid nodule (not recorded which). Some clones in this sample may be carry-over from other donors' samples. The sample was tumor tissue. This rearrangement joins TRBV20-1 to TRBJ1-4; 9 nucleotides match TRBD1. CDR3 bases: TGCAGTGCTGCGGGACAGGGCCTTAGTGAAAAACTGTTTTTT. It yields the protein CSAAGQGLSEKLFF.